These 26 T cell receptor beta chains share one sample of origin, sequenced in a study of blood T cell repertoires in COVID-19 (TCRdb year 2020). Library generation was performed with the immunoSEQ multiplex PCR assay. Drawn from immuneACCESS, this table holds only the in-frame rearrangements with V and J called that TCRdb kept. Clones are partly lost; checked studies trace under half to an unresolved V gene and leave the rest unexplained. For this sample the table gives approximately 440,000 clones, of which about 92% were detected only once. Jointly, the top ten make up 0.6% of the sample. The sequencing input was PBMCs or T cells enriched from blood (not recorded which). The receptors derive from a young man who had recovered from COVID-19.

The chain employs TRBV6-6 and TRBJ2-7; TRBD1 matches 12 bases. CDR1 and CDR2 from the germline V gene are MNHNY and SVGAGI (reference sequence). This CDR3 spans 15 amino acids. Trimming removed 4 bases from V and 5 bases from J; junction bases left unmatched: 6. CDR3 amino acids: CASSSRDRGLDEQYF. The CDR3, as DNA: TGTGCCAGCAGTTCCCGGGACAGGGGGCTCGACGAGCAGTACTTC.

The chain uses TRBV5-6 and TRBJ2-1, with TRBD2 matching over 7 bases. The trim removed 0 bases at V and 7 bases at J, leaving 7 bases unmatched. Germline V CDR1 and CDR2: SGHDT, YYEEEE. The CDR3 totals 15 residues. The CDR3 DNA reads TGTGCCAGCAGCTTGGTTGGCGGGAGTATGAATGAGCAGTTCTTC. Protein: CASSLVGGSMNEQFF.

The chain is built from TRBV14 and TRBJ1-2; no firm D call. This CDR3 comprises 12 residues. Trimming removed 8 bases at V and 3 bases at J, with 10 bases between. The germline V gene encodes CDR1 SGHDN and CDR2 FVKESK. The CDR3 is CASAGSYYGYTF. In DNA form, the CDR3 reads TGTGCCAGCGCGGGATCCTACTATGGCTACACCTTC.

V usage is TRBV5-6 and J usage is TRBJ1-6, with 11 bases that match TRBD1. Unmatched junction bases numbered 3, after V lost 6 bases and J lost 7 bases. The V gene's germline CDR1 is SGHDT and CDR2 YYEEEE. CDR3 length equals 14 residues. CDR3: CASKGTGGNSPLHF. The CDR3 DNA is TGTGCCAGCAAGGGGACAGGGGGAAATTCACCCCTCCACTTT. Based on the CDR3 plus reference TRBV5-6 and TRBJ1-6, the full variable domain is DAGVTQSPTHLIKTRGQQVTLRCSPKSGHDTVSWYQQALGQGPQFIFQYYEEEERQRGNFPDRFSGHQFPNYSSELNVNALLLGDSALYLCASKGTGGNSPLHFGNGTRLTVT.

The chain employs TRBV27 and TRBJ1-1; no clear D gene. Germline assignment: CDR1 MNHEY and CDR2 SMNVEV (reference sequence). Trimming cost V 6 bases and J 0 bases, with 5 bases left between them. The CDR3 runs 12 residues. The DNA of the CDR3 is TGTGCCAGCAGGACTATGAACACTGAAGCTTTCTTT. Amino acid sequence: CASRTMNTEAFF.

The chain combines TRBV9 with TRBJ2-7; a weak D match, TRBD2 (6 bases). V dropped 3 bases and J dropped 7 bases, with 14 bases sitting between them. Germline-derived CDR1 and CDR2 are SGDLS and YYNGEE. This CDR3 is built from 13 residues. In nucleotides, the CDR3 is TGTGCCAGCAGCGCTATACTTGGAGGGGAGCAGTACTTC. Translating it yields CASSAILGGEQYF.

The V gene is TRBV10-1, the J gene TRBJ1-5; no definite D call. The CDR3 loop spans 13 amino acids. V was trimmed by 6 bases and J by 4 bases, leaving 10 bases between them. CDR1 is WNHNN, CDR2 SYGVQD, per germline (reference sequence). CDR3 loop: CASSQQPNQPQHF. The CDR3 bases are TGCGCCAGCAGCCAACAACCTAATCAGCCCCAGCATTTT.

The genes are TRBV29-1 and TRBJ1-2, with TRBD1 as a possible D gene (6 bases). The germline gives CDR1 SQVTM, CDR2 ANQGSEA. CDR3 length: 13 residues. With 6 bases removed from V and 8 bases from J, the gap between germline ends came to 19 bases. DNA of the CDR3: TGCAGCGTGGCGGACAGAGATTATGTCGGCTACACCTTC. Encoded protein: CSVADRDYVGYTF.

The chain employs TRBV19 and TRBJ1-4, with D hard to call. Trimming pared 10 bases from V and 8 bases from J, leaving 11 bases between. From germline, CDR1 is LNHDA and CDR2 SQIVND (reference sequence). This CDR3 has 11 residues. CDR3: CATGVGEKLFF. The CDR3 DNA reads TGTGCCACCGGGGTTGGGGAAAAACTGTTTTTT.

The rearrangement uses TRBV5-5 and TRBJ1-1, with 7 bases fitting TRBD1. The germline V gene has CDR1 SGHKS and CDR2 YYEKEE (reference sequence). There are 13 residues in the CDR3. V shed 4 bases and J 4 bases; nucleotides not matched to a gene: 4. The CDR3 region has the DNA TGTGCCAGCAGCCCAGGGGGAGTCACTGAAGCTTTCTTT. Protein product: CASSPGGVTEAFF.

The J gene is TRBJ1-2, the V gene TRBV18, with TRBD1 identical over 9 bases. The CDR3 has 13 residues. Germline CDR1 is KGHSH and CDR2 is LQKENI. V lost 6 bases, J lost 4 bases, and 3 bases stayed unmatched. In DNA form, the CDR3 reads TGTGCCAGCTCTTCACAGGGGGCCTATGGCTACACCTTC. Its translation: CASSSQGAYGYTF. The full variable domain, completed using reference TRBV18 and TRBJ1-2, is NAGVMQNPRHLVRRRGQEARLRCSPMKGHSHVYWYRQLPEEGLKFMVYLQKENIIDESGMPKERFSAEFPKEGPSILRIQQVVRGDSAAYFCASSSQGAYGYTFGSGTRLTVV.

V is TRBV6-5 and J is TRBJ1-6, with 9 bases lining up with TRBD1. V shed 6 bases and J 7 bases; nucleotides not matched to a gene: 7. The V gene's germline CDR1 is MNHEY and CDR2 SVGAGI. The CDR3 runs to 15 residues. The CDR3 reads CASRPGQGGNSPLHF. CDR3 sequence (DNA): TGTGCCAGCAGACCGGGACAGGGCGGGAATTCACCCCTCCACTTT.

This chain links TRBV2 with TRBJ2-1; a possible D gene is TRBD2 (6 bases). This CDR3 region has 13 residues. Between the trimmed V and J ends, which lost 7 bases and 6 bases, there was a span of 13 bases. Germline V gives CDR1 SNHLY, CDR2 FYNNEI. The CDR3 reads CASMDYNSNEQFF. The CDR3 region has the DNA TGTGCCAGCATGGACTATAATAGCAATGAGCAGTTCTTC.

The chain uses TRBV10-3 and TRBJ1-1; D unresolved. The V and J ends lost 4 bases and 1 base respectively, with 10 bases between them. The germline CDR1 and CDR2 sequences are ENHRY and SYGVKD. This CDR3 comprises 14 residues. CDR3 DNA sequence: TGTGCCATCAGTGCGACAATTCCGAACACTGAAGCTTTCTTT. Amino acids: CAISATIPNTEAFF.

The chain uses TRBV18 and TRBJ1-4, with D maybe TRBD1 (5 bases). V shed 0 bases and J shed 8 bases, with 16 bases lying between them. The CDR3 consists of 16 residues. The germline CDR1 and CDR2 sequences are KGHSH and LQKENI. CDR3 coding DNA: TGTGCCAGCTCACCACCGGGGGACTACAAGTACGAAAAACTGTTTTTT. Encoded protein: CASSPPGDYKYEKLFF.

V is TRBV9 and J is TRBJ1-2; no reliable D call. CDR3 length: 13 amino acids. The germline V gene has CDR1 SGDLS and CDR2 YYNGEE. The germline V and J ends were trimmed by 2 bases and 4 bases, with 9 bases remaining between them. The CDR3 region is CASSVTGSYGYTF. In DNA form, the CDR3 reads TGTGCCAGCAGCGTCACGGGGTCCTATGGCTACACCTTC.

The CDR3: CASSLIGTATEAFF. CDR3 sequence (DNA): TGTGCCAGCAGCTTGATAGGGACAGCGACTGAAGCTTTCTTT. The rearrangement links TRBV11-3 to TRBJ1-1, with TRBD1 matching 7 bases. The CDR3 has 14 residues. CDR1 is SGHNT and CDR2 is YENEEA in the germline V gene. The junction had 6 bases not matched to a gene; V was cut back by 3 bases and J by 5 bases. The full variable domain, completed using reference TRBV11-3 and TRBJ1-1, is EAGVVQSPRYKIIEKKQPVAFWCNPISGHNTLYWYLQNLGQGPELLIRYENEEAVDDSQLPKDRFSAERLKGVDSTLKIQPAELGDSAVYLCASSLIGTATEAFFGQGTRLTVV.

This chain links TRBV7-9 with TRBJ1-2; a possible D gene is TRBD1 (5 bases). Trimming removed 10 bases at V and 6 bases at J, with 12 bases between. The CDR3 totals 11 residues. Looked up from germline, CDR1 is SEHNR and CDR2 is FQNEAQ (reference sequence). This CDR3 reads CATVTENGYTF. CDR3 DNA: TGTGCCACCGTGACAGAGAATGGCTACACCTTC.

Here the CDR3 DNA reads TGTGCCAGCAGTTCAGGGGAAGGCTACGAGCAGTACTTC. This sequence encodes CASSSGEGYEQYF. The V and J genes are TRBV12-3 or TRBV12-4 and TRBJ2-7, with D possibly being TRBD1 (6 bases). The CDR3 loop spans 13 amino acids. V lost 4 bases, J lost 3 bases, and 10 bases lay in between.

V usage is TRBV29-1 and J usage is TRBJ1-2; 9 nucleotides agree with TRBD1. This CDR3 spans 16 amino acids. Trimming cost V 7 bases and J 8 bases; bases outside gene matches: 20. Germline V gives CDR1 SQVTM, CDR2 ANQGSEA. The CDR3 sequence: CSAMGGTGTGIVGYTF. The DNA for the CDR3 is TGCAGCGCAATGGGGGGAACCGGGACAGGGATTGTAGGCTACACCTTC. Drawing the rest from reference TRBV29-1 and TRBJ1-2, the complete variable domain is SAVISQKPSRDICQRGTSLTIQCQVDSQVTMMFWYRQQPGQSLTLIATANQGSEATYESGFVIDKFPISRPNLTFSTLTVSNMSPEDSSIYLCSAMGGTGTGIVGYTFGSGTRLTVV.

The rearrangement links TRBV18 to TRBJ2-3; TRBD2 matches 7 bases. The CDR3 loop spans 16 amino acids. Germline trimming cut 1 base from V and 1 base from J; bases unmatched to any gene: 5. Germline-derived CDR1 and CDR2 are KGHSH and LQKENI. CDR3: CASSPQEGGGTDTQYF. CDR3 sequence (DNA): TGTGCCAGCTCACCACAGGAGGGAGGGGGCACAGATACGCAGTATTTT.

The V and J genes are TRBV9 and TRBJ1-2; D not resolved. CDR1 is SGDLS and CDR2 is YYNGEE in the germline V gene. The CDR3 is 15 residues long. The V end lost 0 bases, the J end lost 0 bases, and 9 bases lay between the germline ends. Here the CDR3 reads CASSVVSVTNYGYTF. The CDR3 DNA follows: TGTGCCAGCAGCGTAGTGTCAGTCACTAACTATGGCTACACCTTC.

The chain carries TRBV7-9 and TRBJ2-3; D gene uncertain. Germline V gene sequence: CDR1 SEHNR, CDR2 FQNEAQ (reference sequence). The CDR3 is 11 residues long. V was cut by 2 bases and J by 6 bases, with 3 bases left in between. The CDR3 DNA is TGTGCCAGCAGCTTACGGGATACGCAGTATTTT. The encoded protein is CASSLRDTQYF.

The chain combines TRBV7-3 with TRBJ2-1; TRBD2 is a possible D gene (6 bases). The germline V gene encodes CDR1 SGHTA and CDR2 FQGTGA. The CDR3 spans 15 residues. V was cut by 2 bases and J by 6 bases, with 14 bases left in between. CDR3 nucleotide sequence: TGTGCCAGCAGCTTATCCGGGAGTAATCGCAATGAGCAGTTCTTC. Encoded protein: CASSLSGSNRNEQFF.

The V gene is TRBV7-2, the J gene TRBJ2-7; D is undetermined. Trimming stripped 2 bases from V and 2 bases from J, with 10 bases between. CDR1 and CDR2 (germline): SGHTA, FQGNSA. This CDR3 is 14 amino acids long. The DNA for the CDR3 is TGTGCCAGCAGCTTATACCGACAAGCCTACGAGCAGTACTTC. Translated, it gives CASSLYRQAYEQYF.

The CDR3 protein is CASSGQGNNSPLHF. The CDR3 DNA reads as TGTGCCAGCAGTGGACAGGGGAATAATTCACCCCTCCACTTT. The rearrangement links TRBV2 to TRBJ1-6; 8 bases fit TRBD1. Germline CDR1 is SNHLY and CDR2 is FYNNEI. Losses at the gene ends were 4 bases for V and 5 bases for J; bases not matched to a gene: 1. The CDR3 sequence is 14 residues long.